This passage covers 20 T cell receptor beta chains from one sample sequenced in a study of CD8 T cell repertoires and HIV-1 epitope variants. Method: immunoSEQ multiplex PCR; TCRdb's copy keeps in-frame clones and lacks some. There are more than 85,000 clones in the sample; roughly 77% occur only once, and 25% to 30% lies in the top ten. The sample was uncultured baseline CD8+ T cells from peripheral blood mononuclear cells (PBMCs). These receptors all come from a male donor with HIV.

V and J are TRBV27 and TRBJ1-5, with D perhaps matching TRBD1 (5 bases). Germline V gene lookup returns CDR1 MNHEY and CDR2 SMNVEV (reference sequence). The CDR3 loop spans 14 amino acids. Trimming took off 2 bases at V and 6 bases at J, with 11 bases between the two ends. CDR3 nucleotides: TGTGCCAGCAGTTTACGAGGGGAGGGTCAGCCCCAGCATTTT. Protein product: CASSLRGEGQPQHF.

The CDR3 DNA reads as TGTGCCAGCAGCCCAAGGGCGGATTCACCCCTCCACTTT. Its translation is CASSPRADSPLHF. The J gene is TRBJ1-6, the V gene TRBV7-6; no reliable D call. Trimming stripped 5 bases from V and 8 bases from J, with 10 bases between. Germline V lookup: CDR1 SGHVS, CDR2 FNYEAQ. The CDR3 spans 13 residues.

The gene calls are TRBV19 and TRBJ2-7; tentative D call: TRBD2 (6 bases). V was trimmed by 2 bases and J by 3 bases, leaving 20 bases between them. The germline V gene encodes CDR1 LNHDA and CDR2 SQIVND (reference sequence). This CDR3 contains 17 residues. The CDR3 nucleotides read TGTGCCAGTAGTATAAGAGAGGGCGGGGCGGAGATCTACGAGCAGTACTTC. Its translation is CASSIREGGAEIYEQYF.

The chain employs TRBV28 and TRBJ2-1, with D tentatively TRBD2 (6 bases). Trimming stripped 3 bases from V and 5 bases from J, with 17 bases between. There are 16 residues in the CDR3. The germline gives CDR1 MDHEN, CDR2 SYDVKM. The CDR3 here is CASSLYASGSHNEQFF. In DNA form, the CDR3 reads TGTGCCAGCAGTTTGTACGCCTCCGGGAGCCACAATGAGCAGTTCTTC.

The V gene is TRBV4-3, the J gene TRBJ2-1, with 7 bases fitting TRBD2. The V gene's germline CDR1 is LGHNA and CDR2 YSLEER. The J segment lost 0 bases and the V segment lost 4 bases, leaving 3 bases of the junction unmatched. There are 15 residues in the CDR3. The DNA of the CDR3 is TGCGCCAGCAGCCTGGGGGGGATCTCCTACAATGAGCAGTTCTTC. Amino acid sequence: CASSLGGISYNEQFF.

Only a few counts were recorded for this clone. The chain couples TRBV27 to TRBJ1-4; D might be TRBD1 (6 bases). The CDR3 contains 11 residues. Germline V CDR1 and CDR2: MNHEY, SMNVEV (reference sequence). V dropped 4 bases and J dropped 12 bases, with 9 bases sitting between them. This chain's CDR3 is CASSSRGELFF. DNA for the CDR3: TGTGCCAGCAGTTCTAGGGGGGAACTGTTTTTT.

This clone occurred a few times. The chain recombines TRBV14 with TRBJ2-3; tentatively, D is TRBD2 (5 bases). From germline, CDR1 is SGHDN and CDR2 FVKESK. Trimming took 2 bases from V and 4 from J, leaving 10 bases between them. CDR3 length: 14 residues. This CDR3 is CASSQTLGADTQYF. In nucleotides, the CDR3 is TGTGCCAGCAGCCAAACGCTCGGGGCAGATACGCAGTATTTT.

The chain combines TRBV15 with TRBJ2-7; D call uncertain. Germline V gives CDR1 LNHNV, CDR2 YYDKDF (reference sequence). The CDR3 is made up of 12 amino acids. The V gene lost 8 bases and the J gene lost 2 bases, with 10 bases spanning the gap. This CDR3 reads CATATDAYEQYF. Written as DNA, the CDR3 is TGTGCCACCGCGACGGACGCCTACGAGCAGTACTTC.

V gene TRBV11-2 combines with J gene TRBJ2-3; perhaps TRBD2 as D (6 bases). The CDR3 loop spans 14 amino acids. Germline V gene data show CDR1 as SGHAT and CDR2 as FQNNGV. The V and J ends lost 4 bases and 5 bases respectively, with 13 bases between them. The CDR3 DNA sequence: TGTGCCAGCAGCTCCGTCGGCGGGGTAGATACGCAGTATTTT. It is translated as CASSSVGGVDTQYF.

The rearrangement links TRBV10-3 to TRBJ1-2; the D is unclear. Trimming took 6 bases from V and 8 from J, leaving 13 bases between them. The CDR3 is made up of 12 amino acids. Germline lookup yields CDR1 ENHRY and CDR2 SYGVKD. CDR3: CAIRPLEGGYTF. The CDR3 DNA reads TGTGCCATCAGACCTTTGGAGGGCGGCTACACCTTC.

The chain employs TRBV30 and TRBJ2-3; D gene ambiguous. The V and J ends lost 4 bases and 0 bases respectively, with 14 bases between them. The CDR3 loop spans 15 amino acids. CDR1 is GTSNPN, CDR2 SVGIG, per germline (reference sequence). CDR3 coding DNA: TGTGCCTGGACGTCTAGTCCCTCTAGCACAGATACGCAGTATTTT. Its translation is CAWTSSPSSTDTQYF.

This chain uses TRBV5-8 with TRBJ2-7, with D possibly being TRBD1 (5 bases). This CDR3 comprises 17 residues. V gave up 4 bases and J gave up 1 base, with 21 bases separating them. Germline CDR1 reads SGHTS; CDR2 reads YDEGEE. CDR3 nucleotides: TGTGCCAGCAGCGTATACGGCTGGGGCAAGATTTCCTACGAGCAGTACTTC. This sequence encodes CASSVYGWGKISYEQYF.

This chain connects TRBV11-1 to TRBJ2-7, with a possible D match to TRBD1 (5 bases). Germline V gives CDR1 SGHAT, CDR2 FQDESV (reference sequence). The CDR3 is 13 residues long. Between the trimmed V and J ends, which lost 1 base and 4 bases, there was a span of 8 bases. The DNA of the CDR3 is TGTGCCAGCAGCTTAGGGGGCGTATACGAGCAGTACTTC. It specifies CASSLGGVYEQYF. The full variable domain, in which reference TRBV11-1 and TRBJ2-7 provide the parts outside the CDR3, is EAEVAQSPRYKITEKSQAVAFWCDPISGHATLYWYRQILGQGPELLVQFQDESVVDDSQLPKDRFSAERLKGVDSTLKIQPAELGDSAMYLCASSLGGVYEQYFGPGTRLTVT.

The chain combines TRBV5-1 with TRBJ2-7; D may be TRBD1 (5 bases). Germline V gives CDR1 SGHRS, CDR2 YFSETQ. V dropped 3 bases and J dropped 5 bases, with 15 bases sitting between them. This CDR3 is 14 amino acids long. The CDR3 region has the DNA TGCGCCAGCAGCTCGGACACCGTAATAAACGAGCAGTACTTC. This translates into CASSSDTVINEQYF.

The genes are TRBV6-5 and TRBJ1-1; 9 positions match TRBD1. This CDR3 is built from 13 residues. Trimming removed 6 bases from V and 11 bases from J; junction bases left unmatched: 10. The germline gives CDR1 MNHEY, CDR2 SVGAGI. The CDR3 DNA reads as TGTGCCAGCAGCCTCCGGACAGGGGCCGCCGCTTTCTTT. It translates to CASSLRTGAAAFF.

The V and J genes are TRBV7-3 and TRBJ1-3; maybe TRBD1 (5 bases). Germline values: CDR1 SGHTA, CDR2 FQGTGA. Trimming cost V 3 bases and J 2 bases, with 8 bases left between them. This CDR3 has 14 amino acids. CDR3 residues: CASSLGGTGNTIYF. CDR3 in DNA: TGTGCCAGCAGCTTGGGGGGGACTGGAAACACCATATATTTT. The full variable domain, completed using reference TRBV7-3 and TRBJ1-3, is GAGVSQTPSNKVTEKGKYVELRCDPISGHTALYWYRQSLGQGPEFLIYFQGTGAADDSGLPNDRFFAVRPEGSVSTLKIQRTERGDSAVYLCASSLGGTGNTIYFGEGSWLTVV.

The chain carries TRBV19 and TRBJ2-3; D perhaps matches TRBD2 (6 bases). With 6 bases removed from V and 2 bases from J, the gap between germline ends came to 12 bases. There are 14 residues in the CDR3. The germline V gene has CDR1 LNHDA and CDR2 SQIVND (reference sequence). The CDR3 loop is CASREGKITDTQYF. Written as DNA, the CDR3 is TGTGCCAGTAGGGAGGGGAAGATCACAGATACGCAGTATTTT.

The CDR3 bases are TGTGCCACCAGCAGAGACAAGGTCCGGTTCGCTGAAGCTTTCTTT. The encoded protein is CATSRDKVRFAEAFF. The rearrangement links TRBV15 to TRBJ1-1, with D unresolved. V was pared by 0 bases and J by 6 bases, with 14 bases between. This CDR3 is 15 amino acids long. CDR1 and CDR2 (germline): LNHNV, YYDKDF (reference sequence).

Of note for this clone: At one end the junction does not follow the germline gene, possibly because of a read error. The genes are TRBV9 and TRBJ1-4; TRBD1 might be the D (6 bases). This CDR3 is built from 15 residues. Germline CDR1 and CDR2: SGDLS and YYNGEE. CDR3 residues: CASSLNRDTKGKTVF. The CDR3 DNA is TGTGCCAGCAGCCTAAACAGGGATACTAAGGGAAAAACTGTTTTT.

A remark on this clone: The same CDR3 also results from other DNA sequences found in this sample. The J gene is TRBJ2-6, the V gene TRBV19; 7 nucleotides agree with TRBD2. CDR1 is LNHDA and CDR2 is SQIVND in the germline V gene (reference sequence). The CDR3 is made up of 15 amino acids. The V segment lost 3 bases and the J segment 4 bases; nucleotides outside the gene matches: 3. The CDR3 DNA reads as TGTGCCAGTAGTATCGGGGGGAGAGGGGCCAACGTCCTGACTTTC. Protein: CASSIGGRGANVLTF. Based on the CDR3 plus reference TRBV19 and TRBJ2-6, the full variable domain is DGGITQSPKYLFRKEGQNVTLSCEQNLNHDAMYWYRQDPGQGLRLIYYSQIVNDFQKGDIAEGYSVSREKKESFPLTVTSAQKNPTAFYLCASSIGGRGANVLTFGAGSRLTVL.